A single T cell receptor beta chain is shown here with its context. The V gene end was trimmed by 0 bases and the J gene end by 6 bases; junction bases not matched to a gene: 4. The CDR3 is made up of 14 amino acids. From germline, CDR1 is SGDLS and CDR2 YYNGEE. Per the original data handling: Quantification of nucleated cells was approximated via reference gene primer amplification. TCRdb keeps only in-frame clones here, not all; method: immunoSEQ multiplex PCR. The DNA gave D and trimming, while V, J and clone size come from that table. The sample has some 110,000 clones; about 89% are singletons. The source of the sample is a study of blood T cell repertoires in COVID-19. Study in general: Sites in the United States, Italy and Spain provided acute and convalescent COVID-19 samples.

The receptor comes from a man aged 40-50 years with acute or convalescent COVID-19. Sequencing input: peripheral blood. V and J are TRBV9 and TRBJ2-7; 9 nucleotides line up with TRBD2. CDR3 DNA sequence: TGTGCCAGCAGCGTAGTTAGCGGGAGCACCGAGCAGTACTTC. Translating gives CASSVVSGSTEQYF.